This T cell receptor (beta chain) appears in the sequencing data of a study of cytomegalovirus exposure and HLA in healthy donors. Study conclusions and caveats: Later examination showed HLA-associated TCR beta chains had greater clonal expansion than equally common others.

Regarding donors, all were healthy bone marrow donors. Use of 60 Vbeta and 13 Jbeta primers characterized the PCR. Original analysis: As a later analysis found, there were approximately 80 million unique TCR beta chains, of which roughly 11 million were shared. The data were produced by immunoSEQ multiplex PCR, yet TCRdb's version contains in-frame clones alone and is incomplete. V, J and clone size were drawn from that table, and D and trimming were deduced from the DNA. The table shows about 180,000 clones, with more than 75% occurring only once. The CDR3 totals 15 residues. Trimming at V came to 3 bases and at J to 4 bases, leaving 6 bases not matched to a gene. CDR1 and CDR2 (germline): WNHNN, SYGVQD (reference sequence). Turning to this clone: The antigen is unknown.

Sequencing input: PBMCs. The clonotype originates from a woman aged 25 to 39 in good health and CMV-seropositive. The chain uses TRBV10-1 and TRBJ2-3; TRBD2 matches at 8 bases. The CDR3 here is CASSEKRGLADTQYF. The CDR3 nucleotides are TGCGCCAGCAGTGAAAAGCGGGGGTTGGCAGATACGCAGTATTTT.